This T cell receptor (beta chain) was documented in a study of cytomegalovirus exposure and HLA in healthy donors (dated by TCRdb to the late 2010s). In terms of the full investigation: According to an earlier analysis of 450 to 650 of the donors, 150 million to 200 million T cells yielded roughly 100 million unique TCR beta sequences and about 300 Gb of sequence data. Rather than using new phenotypic data, the later analysis identified candidate immune exposures from TCR beta sequences and from how often those sequences occurred across donors. Genome-wide SNP genotypes for about 60% of the 666 donors were used in a later genetic analysis, which treated that subset as a discovery cohort. Donor age, sex, ethnicity and CMV serostatus were collected together with the repertoire data. Because of strong linkage in the cohort, roughly five DR-DQ haplotypes were treated as single units for association and clustering. HLA typing covered class I and class II loci at four-digit resolution. In addition to the first cohort of 500 to 850 subjects, a separate validation cohort of 130 or so different subjects was used. In an earlier analysis of more than 550 of the donors, high-throughput TCR beta sequencing was used to judge whether each TCR beta V gene segment behaved as functional or pseudogenic. Among several hundred genotyped donors of the cohort, an average of approximately 220,000 unique TCR beta nucleotide sequences was sequenced per donor, of which roughly 18% were non-productive. The study aimed to test whether signatures of past pathogen exposure could be identified by cataloging public T cell receptors. High-throughput TCR immunosequencing, statistical association of individual TCRs with disease status, and machine learning were combined to predict cytomegalovirus infection status. Using immunosequencing, the study profiled T cell repertoires from roughly 650 subjects and related those repertoires to cytomegalovirus serostatus. A later analysis re-analyzed previously published TCR beta repertoires from approximately 670 donors and added high-resolution HLA genotyping to study TCR occurrence patterns. Every discovery cohort repertoire had been produced on one sequencing platform. Among the roughly 390 genotyped donors, around 81% belonged to the genetic ancestry cluster associated with self-reported Caucasian donors. The number of typed donors differed by locus: 629-630 for A, B, C, DRB1 and DQB1; approximately 540 for DQA1; 606 for DPA1; and roughly 490 for DPB1. An early release that covered some 630 HLA-typed donors contained about 290 gigabases of sequencing data and 85 million to 100 million unique TCR sequences.

Library preparation used the immunoSEQ multiplex PCR assay. For the multiplex PCR, a mixture combining 60 forward primers for TCR Vbeta segments and 13 reverse primers for TCR Jbeta segments was used. Amplification of the CDR3 region of rearranged TCR beta genes was performed with a multiplex PCR assay on genomic DNA. Amplified TCR beta libraries were sequenced as 87-base-pair reads on the Illumina HiSeq System. In the authors' own workflow: A later analysis tallied 70 million to 100 million unique TCR beta chains across the 666 repertoires, and approximately 12 million of those chains were shared by two or more donors. Raw reads were error-corrected and collapsed into unique sequences with a nearest-neighbor algorithm that merged closely related sequences to remove PCR and sequencing errors. V, D and J gene segments were assigned by aligning CDR3 sequences to IMGT reference sequences. For a sequence to be retained, a match of at least six nucleotides to both a V gene segment and a J gene segment was required. A rearrangement was called productive if the CDR3 had no stop codons and remained in frame with V and J, and every other rearrangement was called non-productive. Following IMGT convention, CDR3 was defined as the stretch from the second conserved V-encoded cysteine up to the conserved J-encoded phenylalanine. The earlier analysis of some 580 of the donors excluded any sequence lacking an unambiguous match to a single V gene segment. In an earlier analysis of roughly 500 of the donors, V segments were called functional above 56.7% productive rearrangements and were called segregating when the between-donor standard deviation exceeded 5%. A statistical classification framework was built to diagnose cytomegalovirus status from the catalog of TCR beta chain sequences. V and J gene assignment, in a later analysis, came from comparing TCR nucleotide sequences with IMGT/GENE-DB human TR gene sequences. In a later analysis, CDR3 sequences and most-parsimonious VDJ recombination scenarios were assigned using the TCRdist pipeline. In a later analysis, every TCR beta chain was defined by the combination of its CDR3 amino acid sequence and its V-gene family, and reads without a unique V-gene family were dropped. A later analysis removed 550 to 700 highly shared, low-generation-probability nucleotide sequences to deal with suspected cross-contamination and a sequencing artifact. For each public chain, a later analysis derived a clonal expansion index from normalized ranks of inferred template counts within each repertoire. In a later analysis, generation probabilities were computed with a VDJ recombination model fitted to out-of-frame rearrangements, and the resulting probabilities were checked against IGoR. A later analysis scored TCR-TCR, TCR-HLA and TCR-CMV co-occurrence with hypergeometric tests, applying a repertoire-size bias correction to TCR pairs. False discovery rates were estimated in a later analysis by permuting HLA or CMV assignments 20 times. A later analysis grouped co-occurring TCRs with DBSCAN, adding TCRdist sequence similarity when clustering within HLA-allele-positive subsets. Co-occurrence clustering excluded repertoires with fewer than 30,000 or more than 120,000 public chains, plus five with anomalous nucleotide sharing. TCRdb stores this immuneACCESS table with in-frame sequences only. Part of the clones is absent; in the studies checked, under half of the shortfall reflects unresolved V genes, and no reason is known for the rest. From that table come the V and J calls and clone size; the DNA was used to work out D and trimming. The sample includes over 120,000 clones, with around 82% observed a single time. The ten largest clones represent 2.4% of the sample.

Study-wide findings and limitations: According to a later analysis, parvovirus B19, influenza, CMV and Epstein-Barr virus appeared linked to several top co-occurrence clusters. A few of the identified cytomegalovirus-associated TCR beta chains were confirmed in vitro to be specific for cytomegalovirus antigens. Most TCR sequences were seen in very few donors, while some public TCRs were found in many individuals. In a later analysis, around 17,000 TCR beta sequences were associated with specific HLA alleles at a false discovery rate of 0.05. An earlier analysis of some 560 of the donors showed that most TCR beta V segments appeared in productive rearrangements either about 87% or about 30% of the time, which broadly matched IMGT annotations. Because HLA typing was missing for some donors at each locus, association tests included only the typed subset. In this cohort, only TCR beta chains were sequenced, and detectable features were limited by the absence of alpha or paired-chain data. The only immune exposure information available for the cohort was CMV serostatus. The study listed approximately 150 TCR beta chains as associated with cytomegalovirus. Compared with equally common non-associated chains, HLA-associated TCR beta chains in a later analysis were more clonally expanded and had lower generation probabilities. According to a later analysis, TCR association rates differed among HLA loci, with DRB1 alleles showing the most associated TCRs and HLA-C alleles showing the fewest. A later genetic analysis associated a missense DCLRE1C variant with V-gene and J-gene trimming of TCR beta chains, and an independent cohort replicated the association. The presence/absence analyses assumed that sequencing depth was roughly uniform across donors, and that assumption may not be true. The 87-base-pair reads could not distinguish some IMGT-functional V segments, including TRBV6-2 and TRBV6-3, so those segments were excluded. A later genetic analysis reported fewer N-insertions in productive TCRs among donors in an Asian-associated ancestry cluster than the roughly 700-donor mean. In both the original and validation cohorts, the classifier was reported to diagnose cytomegalovirus status with high specificity and sensitivity. Linkage disequilibrium might explain the correlated functional status among segregating V segments, but an unknown experimental factor could not be ruled out. A cluster of highly shared sequence variants was judged likely to be a technical artifact of the sequencing pipeline. When HLA alleles, especially DR and DQ, strongly co-occurred, attributing TCR associations to individual alleles was difficult. The earlier analysis of nearly 600 of the donors excluded seventeen rarely observed V segments, including chromosome 9 orphons, because counts were too low. Most CMV-associated TCR beta chains appeared to be HLA-restricted in a later analysis, and the HLA associations seemed to be driven largely by CMV exposure. A further reported finding was that TCR beta sequences accurately predicted the HLA-A and HLA-B alleles for most subjects in the first cohort. According to the authors, the approach could potentially be generalized to other disease states and immunological phenotypes.

In total, approximately 690 healthy bone marrow donors made up the cohort. All cohort members were sampled while nominally healthy, although unrecorded immune exposures were likely present. The donor tested CMV seronegative, placing the donor among the roughly 400 seronegative members of the cohort. A peripheral blood sample was provided by each donor, and peripheral blood mononuclear cells were used for TCR beta sequencing. Genomic DNA extraction from the blood cell samples was performed with the Qiagen DNeasy Blood Extraction Kit. Regarding this clone: This receptor's antigen is unknown. No much larger clone is present one base from it, and per-base qualities are unavailable.

Compared with germline, V lacks 2 bases and J lacks 9 bases; bases without a gene match: 5. The germline V gene sets CDR1 to MNHNS and CDR2 to SASEGT. The CDR3 numbers 14 residues from cysteine through phenylalanine. Only the CDR3 part of the read is kept: 42 bases, read in frame from the first base. The TCR was taken from a man aged 45-60 years in good health and CMV-seronegative. The sequenced sample consisted of PBMCs. This sequence uses TRBV6-1 and TRBJ2-1; 9 of the junction bases match TRBD1. The DNA sequence is given as TGTGCCAGCAGTGAAAGGGACAGGGTCGGTGAGCAGTTCTTC. Its translation is CASSERDRVGEQFF.